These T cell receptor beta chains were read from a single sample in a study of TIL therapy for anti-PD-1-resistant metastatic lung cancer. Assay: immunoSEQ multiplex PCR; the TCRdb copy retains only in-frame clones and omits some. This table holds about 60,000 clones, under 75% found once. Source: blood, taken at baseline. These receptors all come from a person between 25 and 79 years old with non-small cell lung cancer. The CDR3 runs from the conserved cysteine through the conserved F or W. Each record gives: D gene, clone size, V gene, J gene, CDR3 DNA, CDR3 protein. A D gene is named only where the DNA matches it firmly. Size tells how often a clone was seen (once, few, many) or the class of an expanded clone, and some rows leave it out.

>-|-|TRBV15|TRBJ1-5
TGTGCCACCAGCAGAGATCCTTCGGCCGTCGGGAGCAATCAGCCCCAGCATTTT
CATSRDPSAVGSNQPQHF
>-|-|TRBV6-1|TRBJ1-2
TGTGCCAGCAGTGAAGTGGGGGGGCCGGGTGGCTACACCTTC
CASSEVGGPGGYTF
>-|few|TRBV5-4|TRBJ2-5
TGTGCCAGCAGTGCACAGGGGGGGGGCCAAGAGACCCAGTACTTC
CASSAQGGGQETQYF
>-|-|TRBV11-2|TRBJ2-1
TGTGCCAGCAGCTTAGCTAGCGCAAACAATGAGCAGTTCTTC
CASSLASANNEQFF
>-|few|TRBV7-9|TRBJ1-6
TGTGCCAGCAGCTTACGGAGCTCCTATAATTCACCCCTCCACTTT
CASSLRSSYNSPLHF
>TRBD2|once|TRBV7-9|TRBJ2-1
TGTGCCAGCAGCGGACTAGCCACCGATAAGAGCTCCTACAATGAGCAGTTCTTC
CASSGLATDKSSYNEQFF
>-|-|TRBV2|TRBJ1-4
TGTGCCAGCAGGTGGGGCCCTAATGAAAAACTGTTTTTT
CASRWGPNEKLFF
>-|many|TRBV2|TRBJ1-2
TGTGCCAGCAGGCTGGACAGCCTCTATGGCTACACCTTC
CASRLDSLYGYTF
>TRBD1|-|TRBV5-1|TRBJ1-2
TGCGCCAGCAGCTCGGGGGCTGGACAGGGTGGCTATGGCTACACCTTC
CASSSGAGQGGYGYTF
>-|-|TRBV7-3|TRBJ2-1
TGTGCCAGCAGCCTTTGGGGGAGCTCCTACAATGAGCAGTTCTTC
CASSLWGSSYNEQFF
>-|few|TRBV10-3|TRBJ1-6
TGTGCCATCAGTGACAAGGGCCCCGGGCATTCACCCCTCCACTTT
CAISDKGPGHSPLHF
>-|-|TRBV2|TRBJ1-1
TGTGCCAGCAGTGAAGCGGGCATGAACACTGAAGCTTTCTTT
CASSEAGMNTEAFF
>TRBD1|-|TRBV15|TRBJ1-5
TGTGCCACCAGCAGGGACAGGGTTGGCAATCAGCCCCAGCATTTT
CATSRDRVGNQPQHF
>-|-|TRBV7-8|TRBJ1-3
TGTGCCAGCAGCTTAGGGTGGAACTCTGGAAACACCATATATTTT
CASSLGWNSGNTIYF
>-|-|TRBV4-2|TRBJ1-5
TGTGCCAGCAGCCCCCAAAATTTACTACCCCAGCATTTT
CASSPQNLLPQHF
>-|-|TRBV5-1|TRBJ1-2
TGCGCCAGCAGCTTGACGGGGGGTCCCTATGGCTACACCTTC
CASSLTGGPYGYTF
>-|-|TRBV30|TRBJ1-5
TGTGCCTGGAGTGGCCAATCTTCAGGCAATCAGCCCCAGCATTTT
CAWSGQSSGNQPQHF
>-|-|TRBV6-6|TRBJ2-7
TGTGCCAGCAGGGAACGGGAGTACGAGCAGTACTTC
CASREREYEQYF
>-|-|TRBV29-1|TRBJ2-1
TGCAGCGTTGAGGACATGTTCCACCCCGGGAAGCAGTTCTTC
CSVEDMFHPGKQFF
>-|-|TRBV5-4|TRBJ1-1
TGTGCCAGCAGCTTCGGTGGAGGGAATCGACTGAACACTGAAGCTTTCTTT
CASSFGGGNRLNTEAFF
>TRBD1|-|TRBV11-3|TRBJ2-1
TGTGCCAGCAGCTTGGAGGGACAGGGGTACTACAATGAGCAGTTCTTC
CASSLEGQGYYNEQFF
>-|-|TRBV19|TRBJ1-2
TGTGCCAGTAGTATTATGGGCGGACGGGAACACTATGGCTACACCTTC
CASSIMGGREHYGYTF
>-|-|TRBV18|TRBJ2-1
TGTGCCAGCTCACCACTTAACGAGCAGTTCTTC
CASSPLNEQFF
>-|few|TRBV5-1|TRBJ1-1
TGCGCCAGCAGCTTAGGCGCCACAGGCCTCATGAACACTGAAGCTTTCTTT
CASSLGATGLMNTEAFF
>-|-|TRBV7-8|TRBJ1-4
TGTGCCAGCAGCTTTCAGGCGTTAACTAATGAAAAACTGTTTTTT
CASSFQALTNEKLFF
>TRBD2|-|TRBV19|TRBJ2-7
TGTGCCAGTAGTATAAGGGGAGGGGTCGTCGATTCTTACGAGCAGTACTTC
CASSIRGGVVDSYEQYF
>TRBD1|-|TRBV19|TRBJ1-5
TGTGCCAGTAGTATCCGGACAGGGACGAATCAGCCCCAGCATTTT
CASSIRTGTNQPQHF
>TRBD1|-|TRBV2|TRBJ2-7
TGTGCCAGCAATCAGCGCGGGACAGGGGGCATCAACGAGCAGTACTTC
CASNQRGTGGINEQYF
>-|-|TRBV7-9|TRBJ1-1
TGTGCCAGCAGCCCCCCGTTTGGAAGGGAGGACACTGAAGCTTTCTTT
CASSPPFGREDTEAFF
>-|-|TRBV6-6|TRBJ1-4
TGTGCCAGTCTCGTTAGGGCTAATGAAAAACTGTTTTTT
CASLVRANEKLFF
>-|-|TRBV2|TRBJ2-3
TGTGCCAGCACCCCCGAGCGGACCACAGATACGCAGTATTTT
CASTPERTTDTQYF
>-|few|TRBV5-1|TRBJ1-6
TGCGCCAGCAGCCCGGACCGCGCGTCACCCCTCCACTTT
CASSPDRASPLHF
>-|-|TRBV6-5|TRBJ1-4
TGTGCCAGCAGTTCCGAGTCAGGAAAACTGTTTTTT
CASSSESGKLFF
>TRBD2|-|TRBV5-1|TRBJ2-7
TGCGCCAGCAGCTTGGGAACCAGCGGGGGCGACGAGCAGTACTTC
CASSLGTSGGDEQYF
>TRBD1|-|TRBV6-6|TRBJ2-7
TGTGCCAGCAGGACCACGGGACAGGGGTTCTACGAGCAGTACTTC
CASRTTGQGFYEQYF
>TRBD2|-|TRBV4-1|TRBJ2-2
TGCGCCAGCAGCCAAGATAAAGGCGGGAGGGCCCCCGGGGAGCTGTTTTTT
CASSQDKGGRAPGELFF
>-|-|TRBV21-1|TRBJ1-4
TGTGCCAGCAGCCCACGGCCTATTCGGGTTGAAAAACTGTTTTTT
CASSPRPIRVEKLFF
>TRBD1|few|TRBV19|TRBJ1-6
TGTGCCAGTAGTACGGGACAGGGTAATTCACCCCTCCACTTT
CASSTGQGNSPLHF
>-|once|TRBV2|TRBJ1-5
TGTGCCAGCAGTGTACGACGGTATAGCAATCAGCCCCAGCATTTT
CASSVRRYSNQPQHF
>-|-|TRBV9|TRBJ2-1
TGTGCCAGCAGCGCGACAGATGTCCTAGTGGGTGAGCAGTTCTTC
CASSATDVLVGEQFF
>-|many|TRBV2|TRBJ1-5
TGTGCCAGCAGGCAGGGGTTAAGCAATCAGCCCCAGCATTTT
CASRQGLSNQPQHF
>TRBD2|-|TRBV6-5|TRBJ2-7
TGTGCCAGCAGTTATGGCGGGGGAAGGTACGAGCAGTACTTC
CASSYGGGRYEQYF
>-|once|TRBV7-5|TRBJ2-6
TGTGTCAGAAGCTTAGCCCCCGGACAGGGGAGGAATGGGGCCAACGTCCTGACTTTC
CVRSLAPGQGRNGANVLTF